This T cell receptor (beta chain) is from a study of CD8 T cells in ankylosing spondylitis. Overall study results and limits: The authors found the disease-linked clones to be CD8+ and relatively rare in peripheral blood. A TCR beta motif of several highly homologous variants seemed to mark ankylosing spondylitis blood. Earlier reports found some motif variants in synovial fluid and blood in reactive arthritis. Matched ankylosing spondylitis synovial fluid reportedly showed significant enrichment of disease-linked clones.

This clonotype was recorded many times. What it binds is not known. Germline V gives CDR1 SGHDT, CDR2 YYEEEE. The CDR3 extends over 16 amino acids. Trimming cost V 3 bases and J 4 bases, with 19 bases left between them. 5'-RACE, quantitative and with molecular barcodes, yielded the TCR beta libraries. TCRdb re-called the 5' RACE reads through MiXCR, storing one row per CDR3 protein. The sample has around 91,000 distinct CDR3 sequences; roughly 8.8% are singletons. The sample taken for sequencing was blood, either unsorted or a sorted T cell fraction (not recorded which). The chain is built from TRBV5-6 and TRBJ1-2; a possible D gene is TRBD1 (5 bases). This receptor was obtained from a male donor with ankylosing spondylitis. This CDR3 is CASSSGSGSPPYGYTF. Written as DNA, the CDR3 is TGTGCCAGCAGCTCAGGGTCGGGATCTCCCCCCTATGGCTACACCTTC.